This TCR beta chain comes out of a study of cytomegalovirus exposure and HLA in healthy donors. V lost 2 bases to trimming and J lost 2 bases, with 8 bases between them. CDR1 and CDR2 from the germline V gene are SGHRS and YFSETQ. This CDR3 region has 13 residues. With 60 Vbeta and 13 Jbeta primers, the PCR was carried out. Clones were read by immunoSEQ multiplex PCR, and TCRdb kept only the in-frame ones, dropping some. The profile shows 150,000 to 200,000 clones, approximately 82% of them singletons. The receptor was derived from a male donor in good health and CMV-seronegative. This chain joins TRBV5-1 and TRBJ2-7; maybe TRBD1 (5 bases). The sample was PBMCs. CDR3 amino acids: CASSFQGTYEQYF. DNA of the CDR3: TGCGCCAGCAGCTTTCAGGGAACCTACGAGCAGTACTTC.